This is a list of T cell receptor beta chains from one sample in a study of blood T cells in healthy people across ages. TCRdb analysed the 5' RACE reads with MiXCR anew, one entry per CDR3 protein. Seen here are roughly 500,000 distinct CDR3 sequences, 25% to 30% observed once, and the top ten hold roughly 18%. Sequenced material: blood. The receptor source for this set is a woman aged 70-85 years in good health. CDR3s include the opening cysteine and the closing phenylalanine or tryptophan.

v_gene,j_gene,CDR3aa
TRBV7-9,TRBJ2-3,CASSLAVRQGPDTQYF
TRBV10-3,TRBJ1-3,CAISEPENTIYF
TRBV3-1,TRBJ1-2,CASSQDAVQKSTF
TRBV20-1,TRBJ1-5,CSAKVGSSNQPQHF
TRBV7-3,TRBJ2-2,CASSLLAGYIGELFF
TRBV4-2,TRBJ2-5,CASSQHGTEETQYF
TRBV7-9,TRBJ2-2,CPSSQPPGTANTGELFF
TRBV20-1,TRBJ2-7,CSAIARQFEQYF
TRBV7-3,TRBJ2-5,CASSFKGGETQYF
TRBV29-1,TRBJ2-3,CSVEGLAGDVDTQYF
TRBV9,TRBJ1-1,CASSVDPGTNTEAFF
TRBV2,TRBJ1-4,CASRLQGLNEKLFF
TRBV9,TRBJ2-5,CASSLTGAAFQETQYF
TRBV6-5,TRBJ1-2,CASSLMQGSYGYTF
TRBV6-1,TRBJ2-7,CASQRTSGGADMYEQYF
TRBV2,TRBJ1-1,CASNPDSLNTEAFF
TRBV6-2/TRBV6-3,TRBJ2-1,CASSTGSHEQFF
TRBV5-1,TRBJ1-3,CASSLYLRGNGNTIYF
TRBV6-5,TRBJ1-1,CASSYSGRRAFF
TRBV5-1,TRBJ2-5,CASSLGNDEQSF
TRBV6-5,TRBJ2-3,CASNRGDTQYF
TRBV4-1,TRBJ1-1,CASSFGPRGGPGGTEAFF
TRBV6-6,TRBJ1-4,CASRRNEKLFF
TRBV5-1,TRBJ2-5,CASSLKGGLEETQYF
TRBV7-2,TRBJ2-2,CANVGGLDNAGELFF
TRBV2,TRBJ2-2,CASREQSGGFGELFF
TRBV19,TRBJ1-6,CASSPSGAEGSPLHF
TRBV9,TRBJ2-7,CASSLRTSGEEQYF
TRBV6-5,TRBJ2-2,CASSYYPTGLNTGELFF
TRBV20-1,TRBJ2-5,CSAGGGPLGQETQYF
TRBV7-8,TRBJ2-5,CASSLTLGATQETQYF
TRBV19,TRBJ2-5,CASSIFGREETQYF